Below, 29 T cell receptor beta chains from the same sample are listed, as sequenced in a study of cytomegalovirus exposure and HLA in healthy donors. Profiling relied on immunoSEQ multiplex PCR, and the TCRdb table lists in-frame clones only, not all of them. The sample carries about 170,000 clones, under 90% recorded once. The sequenced material came from PBMCs. These receptors originate from a man aged 18 to 30 in good health and CMV-seropositive.

The V call is TRBV30, the J call TRBJ2-2, with D maybe TRBD1 (5 bases). The germline gives CDR1 GTSNPN, CDR2 SVGIG (reference sequence). V gave up 3 bases and J gave up 4 bases, with 9 bases separating them. This CDR3 is 13 amino acids long. CDR3 sequence reads: CAWSQGSTGELFF. The DNA for the CDR3 is TGTGCCTGGAGCCAGGGAAGCACCGGGGAGCTGTTTTTT.

The rearrangement links TRBV7-9 to TRBJ2-7; 8 bases line up with TRBD2. This CDR3 is built from 14 residues. Looked up from germline, CDR1 is SEHNR and CDR2 is FQNEAQ (reference sequence). V was pared by 5 bases and J by 0 bases, with 3 bases of the junction left unmatched. The CDR3 sequence: CASSATSGSYEQYF. CDR3 DNA: TGTGCCAGCAGCGCTACTAGCGGCTCCTACGAGCAGTACTTC.

This clone was counted a single time. J is TRBJ2-5 and V is TRBV5-1, with a possible D match to TRBD2 (6 bases). From germline, CDR1 is SGHRS and CDR2 YFSETQ. V gave up 2 bases and J gave up 7 bases, with 18 bases separating them. This CDR3 has 15 residues. The CDR3 loop is CASSLTKTSEVTQYF. The CDR3 nucleotides are TGCGCCAGCAGCTTAACTAAGACTAGTGAAGTGACCCAGTACTTC.

The chain recombines TRBV15 with TRBJ2-2; 10 bases map to TRBD2. Germline CDR1 reads LNHNV; CDR2 reads YYDKDF (reference sequence). Losses at the gene ends were 2 bases for V and 6 bases for J; bases not matched to a gene: 12. The CDR3 consists of 18 residues. CDR3 DNA: TGTGCCACCAGCAGATTCCTAGCGGGAGTTATGAGCCCCGGGGAGCTGTTTTTT. Translated: CATSRFLAGVMSPGELFF.

This chain connects TRBV30 to TRBJ2-1; TRBD2 is a possible D gene (5 bases). This CDR3 is 12 amino acids long. Trimming left V 1 base short and J 7 bases short, with 8 bases between. In germline, CDR1 is GTSNPN, CDR2 SVGIG (reference sequence). The CDR3 spells CAWSDRGNEQFF. Written as DNA, the CDR3 is TGTGCCTGGAGTGATCGGGGAAATGAGCAGTTCTTC.

CDR3: CASSFGEGELFF. For the CDR3, the DNA is TGTGCCAGCAGTTTTGGGGAGGGGGAGCTGTTTTTT. The V and J genes are TRBV6-6 and TRBJ2-2, with TRBD2 as a possible D gene (5 bases). The CDR3 length is 12 residues. Germline V gives CDR1 MNHNY, CDR2 SVGAGI (reference sequence). The germline V and J ends were trimmed by 4 bases and 8 bases, with 8 bases remaining between them.

The CDR3 region is CASSLGQGAGNGAKNIQYF. CDR3 bases: TGTGCCAGCAGCTTAGGGCAGGGGGCTGGGAATGGAGCCAAAAACATTCAGTACTTC. The V gene is TRBV7-9, the J gene TRBJ2-4, with 8 bases that match TRBD1. The CDR3 is 19 amino acids. Trimming removed 1 base from V and 0 bases from J; junction bases left unmatched: 11. Germline-derived CDR1 and CDR2 are SEHNR and FQNEAQ (reference sequence).

The V gene is TRBV5-1, the J gene TRBJ1-4, with D uncertain. The CDR3 covers 12 residues. The V end lost 5 bases, the J end lost 4 bases, and 6 bases lay between the germline ends. CDR1 is SGHRS, CDR2 YFSETQ, per germline. The CDR3 DNA is TGCGCCAGCAGACAGCTTAATGAAAAACTGTTTTTT. Protein: CASRQLNEKLFF.

The rearrangement joins TRBV18 to TRBJ2-7; 8 bases line up with TRBD2. V shed 6 bases and J 3 bases; nucleotides not matched to a gene: 4. The CDR3 is made up of 13 amino acids. Germline loops: CDR1 KGHSH, CDR2 LQKENI. The CDR3 protein is CASSQLADYEQYF. In DNA, the CDR3 is TGTGCCAGCTCCCAACTAGCGGACTACGAGCAGTACTTC.

The rearrangement joins TRBV5-1 to TRBJ2-4; 12 nucleotides match TRBD2. Germline V CDR1 and CDR2: SGHRS, YFSETQ. Trimming cost V 3 bases and J 4 bases; bases outside gene matches: 2. The CDR3 loop spans 15 amino acids. The CDR3 protein is CASSSSGREKNIQYF. CDR3 DNA sequence: TGCGCCAGCAGCTCTAGCGGGAGGGAGAAAAACATTCAGTACTTC. Full variable domain (outside the CDR3, taken from reference TRBV5-1 and TRBJ2-4): KAGVTQTPRYLIKTRGQQVTLSCSPISGHRSVSWYQQTPGQGLQFLFEYFSETQRNKGNFPGRFSGRQFSNSRSEMNVSTLELGDSALYLCASSSSGREKNIQYFGAGTRLSVL.

The J gene is TRBJ2-3, the V gene TRBV5-6, with 7 nucleotides matching TRBD1. Trimming at V came to 4 bases and at J to 4 bases, leaving 12 bases not matched to a gene. The germline CDR1 and CDR2 sequences are SGHDT and YYEEEE. This CDR3 has 16 amino acids. Written as DNA, the CDR3 is TGTGCCAGCAGCCTCGGACAGGTGAATCTTGCAGATACGCAGTATTTT. Translating it yields CASSLGQVNLADTQYF.

This clone was recorded only once. This chain joins TRBV5-1 and TRBJ1-3; a possible D gene is TRBD1 (6 bases). Trimming took off 4 bases at V and 4 bases at J, with 12 bases between the two ends. In germline, CDR1 is SGHRS, CDR2 YFSETQ. This CDR3 has 14 residues. This chain's CDR3 is CASSLQGFGNTIYF. CDR3 DNA: TGCGCCAGCAGCCTTCAGGGGTTCGGAAACACCATATATTTT. The full variable domain, in which reference TRBV5-1 and TRBJ1-3 provide the parts outside the CDR3, is KAGVTQTPRYLIKTRGQQVTLSCSPISGHRSVSWYQQTPGQGLQFLFEYFSETQRNKGNFPGRFSGRQFSNSRSEMNVSTLELGDSALYLCASSLQGFGNTIYFGEGSWLTVV.

This clone has just one count. J is TRBJ2-3 and V is TRBV7-8; the match to TRBD2 covers 8 bases. The CDR3 has 18 amino acids. J was trimmed by 6 bases and V by 2 bases; bases with no gene match: 16. Germline V gene data show CDR1 as SGHVS and CDR2 as FQNEAQ. The CDR3 bases are TGTGCCAGCAGCTTACCCGACGCACTTAGCGGGGAGCTGGATACGCAGTATTTT. It yields the protein CASSLPDALSGELDTQYF.

This chain joins TRBV28 and TRBJ1-2, with 12 bases aligning to TRBD1. Germline V gene sequence: CDR1 MDHEN, CDR2 SYDVKM. V trimming: 5 bases; J trimming: 6 bases; junction bases outside the gene matches: 7. This CDR3 is built from 15 residues. The CDR3 spells CASSRGTGGGDGYTF. The CDR3 coding sequence is TGTGCCAGCAGTCGAGGGACAGGGGGCGGAGATGGCTACACCTTC.

This clone has a single count. This chain joins TRBV4-1 and TRBJ2-7, with D possibly matching TRBD2 (5 bases). CDR1 is MGHRA, CDR2 YSYEKL, per germline. This CDR3 comprises 17 residues. Trimming left V 0 bases short and J 2 bases short, with 17 bases between. CDR3 in amino acids: CASSQEGEGELTYEQYF. In DNA, the CDR3 is TGCGCCAGCAGCCAAGAGGGAGAGGGAGAGTTGACCTACGAGCAGTACTTC.

V and J are TRBV7-3 and TRBJ2-4; TRBD2 aligns across 7 bases. The CDR3 length is 16 residues. Germline values: CDR1 SGHTA, CDR2 FQGTGA. J was trimmed by 3 bases and V by 3 bases; bases with no gene match: 8. CDR3 sequence (DNA): TGTGCCAGCAGCTTGTCCGGGAGGCTCGGCAAAAACATTCAGTACTTC. Its protein product is CASSLSGRLGKNIQYF.

The V call is TRBV2, the J call TRBJ2-6; D is perhaps TRBD2 (5 bases). The CDR3 has 17 residues. Germline V gene data show CDR1 as SNHLY and CDR2 as FYNNEI. The V end lost 5 bases, the J end lost 2 bases, and 16 bases lay between the germline ends. This CDR3 is CASSPMTKWTGANVLTF. DNA of the CDR3: TGTGCCAGCAGTCCTATGACTAAGTGGACTGGGGCCAACGTCCTGACTTTC. The full variable domain, rest sourced from reference TRBV2 and TRBJ2-6, is EPEVTQTPSHQVTQMGQEVILRCVPISNHLYFYWYRQILGQKVEFLVSFYNNEISEKSEIFDDQFSVERPDGSNFTLKIRSTKLEDSAMYFCASSPMTKWTGANVLTFGAGSRLTVL.

The chain has TRBV28 and TRBJ2-7; D is perhaps TRBD1 (5 bases). CDR3 length: 13 amino acids. Trimming left V 2 bases short and J 7 bases short, with 12 bases between. Looked up from germline, CDR1 is MDHEN and CDR2 is SYDVKM. The CDR3 reads CASSLAGMGEQYF. The DNA of the CDR3 is TGTGCCAGCAGTTTAGCAGGGATGGGTGAGCAGTACTTC.

This clone has just a few counts. V is TRBV30 and J is TRBJ2-1; D not resolved. The CDR3 runs 13 residues. V was shortened by 2 bases and J by 6 bases, with 11 bases between the two germline ends. The germline V gene has CDR1 GTSNPN and CDR2 SVGIG (reference sequence). The CDR3 spells CAWSLEHTNEQFF. The CDR3, as DNA: TGTGCCTGGAGTCTGGAGCATACCAATGAGCAGTTCTTC.

The rearrangement uses TRBV5-1 and TRBJ2-4; D unclear. Germline CDR1 SGHRS, CDR2 YFSETQ. Between the trimmed V and J ends, which lost 0 bases and 6 bases, there was a span of 10 bases. The CDR3 spans 14 residues. The CDR3 sequence is CASSLDPSTNIQYF. CDR3 bases: TGCGCCAGCAGCTTGGATCCTTCTACAAACATTCAGTACTTC.

Regarding this clone: At one of its ends the junction is not consistent with the germline gene, which may arise from a read error. The chain couples TRBV6-6 to TRBJ2-7, with D tentatively TRBD1 or TRBD2 (7 bases each). This CDR3 contains 12 residues. CDR1 and CDR2 (germline): MNHNY, SVGAGI (reference sequence). The CDR3 loop is CATRGGSGDTAF. Here the CDR3 DNA reads TGTGCCACCAGGGGGGGATCGGGAGACACCGCTTTC.

V usage is TRBV28 and J usage is TRBJ1-1; TRBD1 is a possible D gene (5 bases). The V gene lost 3 bases and the J gene lost 5 bases, with 16 bases spanning the gap. The germline V gene encodes CDR1 MDHEN and CDR2 SYDVKM. There are 15 residues in the CDR3. The CDR3 sequence is CASSLSGGAGTEAFF. CDR3 DNA sequence: TGTGCCAGCAGTTTGAGTGGAGGGGCAGGAACTGAAGCTTTCTTT.

V gene TRBV14 combines with J gene TRBJ2-7; 11 bases line up with TRBD1. Per germline, CDR1 SGHDN and CDR2 FVKESK. Germline trimming cut 1 base from V and 6 bases from J; bases unmatched to any gene: 5. This CDR3 is 15 amino acids long. In DNA form, the CDR3 reads TGTGCCAGCAGCCAAGCCGGGACAGGGGGTTTCGAGCAGTACTTC. Translated, it gives CASSQAGTGGFEQYF.

The CDR3 protein is CASSLGGDLSTDTQYF. Written as DNA, the CDR3 is TGTGCCAGCAGTCTAGGGGGAGACCTAAGCACAGATACGCAGTATTTT. This chain connects TRBV7-3 to TRBJ2-3; maybe TRBD1 (6 bases). Between the trimmed V and J ends, which lost 6 bases and 0 bases, there was a span of 16 bases. CDR3 size: 16 residues. Germline V CDR1 and CDR2: SGHTA, FQGTGA.

The CDR3 coding sequence is TGTGCCACCAGCAGAGATAAAGCGAGAGAGCAGTACTTC. Its translation is CATSRDKAREQYF. V usage is TRBV15 and J usage is TRBJ2-7; D is unclear. Trimming stripped 0 bases from V and 7 bases from J, with 10 bases between. Germline V gives CDR1 LNHNV, CDR2 YYDKDF (reference sequence). This CDR3 comprises 13 residues.

The chain recombines TRBV7-8 with TRBJ1-1, with D maybe TRBD1 (6 bases). The CDR3 covers 11 residues. V lost 5 bases, J lost 7 bases, and 8 bases lay in between. CDR1 is SGHVS, CDR2 FQNEAQ, per germline. Written as DNA, the CDR3 is TGTGCCAGCAGCGGACAGTTTGAAGCTTTCTTT. It specifies CASSGQFEAFF. The complete variable domain, with remaining parts taken from reference TRBV7-8 and TRBJ1-1, reads GAGVSQSPRYKVAKRGQDVALRCDPISGHVSLFWYQQALGQGPEFLTYFQNEAQLDKSGLPSDRFFAERPEGSVSTLKIQRTQQEDSAVYLCASSGQFEAFFGQGTRLTVV.

This chain links TRBV6-1 with TRBJ1-1; perhaps TRBD1 as D (6 bases). The germline CDR1 and CDR2 sequences are MNHNS and SASEGT. Trimming removed 2 bases from V and 3 bases from J, with 10 bases in between. CDR3 length: 14 amino acids. Here the CDR3 reads CASSERGIYTEAFF. The CDR3, as DNA: TGTGCCAGCAGTGAAAGGGGGATATACACTGAAGCTTTCTTT.

V is TRBV30 and J is TRBJ2-1, with 10 bases lining up with TRBD2. This CDR3 has 15 amino acids. V was clipped by 2 bases and J by 4 bases; unmatched bases: 5. Germline lookup yields CDR1 GTSNPN and CDR2 SVGIG (reference sequence). The CDR3, as DNA: TGTGCCTGGAGTAGACTAGCGGGCTCATACAATGAGCAGTTCTTC. This codes for CAWSRLAGSYNEQFF.

V usage is TRBV29-1 and J usage is TRBJ1-1, with TRBD1 identical over 9 bases. CDR1 SQVTM and CDR2 ANQGSEA come from the germline V gene. The CDR3 runs to 13 residues. V dropped 6 bases and J dropped 4; count of bases not matched to a gene: 6. The chain's CDR3 is CSVATGGTTEAFF. Here the CDR3 DNA reads TGCAGCGTAGCGACAGGGGGGACCACTGAAGCTTTCTTT.